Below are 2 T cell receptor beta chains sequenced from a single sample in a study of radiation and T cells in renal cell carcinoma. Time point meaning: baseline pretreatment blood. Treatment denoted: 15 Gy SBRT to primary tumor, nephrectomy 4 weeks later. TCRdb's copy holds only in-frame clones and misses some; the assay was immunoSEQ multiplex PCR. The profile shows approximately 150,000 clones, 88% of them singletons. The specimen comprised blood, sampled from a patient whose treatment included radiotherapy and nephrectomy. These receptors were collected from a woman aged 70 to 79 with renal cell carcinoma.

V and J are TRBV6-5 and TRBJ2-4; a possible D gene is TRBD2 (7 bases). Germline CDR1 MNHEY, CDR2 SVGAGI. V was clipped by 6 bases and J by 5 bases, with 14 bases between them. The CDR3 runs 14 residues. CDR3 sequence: CASRQAGGQNIQYF. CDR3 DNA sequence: TGTGCCAGCAGACAGGCCGGGGGGCAAAACATTCAGTACTTC.

As DNA, the CDR3 is TGTGCCAGTAGTATGGGTAGCGGGCCCACAGATACGCAGTATTTT. It translates to CASSMGSGPTDTQYF. The rearrangement links TRBV19 to TRBJ2-3; TRBD2 aligns across 7 bases. This CDR3 comprises 15 residues. Germline-derived CDR1 and CDR2 are LNHDA and SQIVND (reference sequence). After removal of 3 bases from V and 2 bases from J, the junction contained 5 bases not matched to a gene.